This entry lists 7 T cell receptor beta chains sequenced from one sample in a study of blood T cell repertoires in COVID-19. The data were produced by immunoSEQ multiplex PCR, yet TCRdb's version contains in-frame clones alone and is incomplete. Of approximately 180,000 clones in the sample, approximately 83% were seen once. The specimen was peripheral blood. These receptors all come from a man between 60 and 75 years old with acute or convalescent COVID-19.

The chain employs TRBV5-1 and TRBJ2-5, with TRBD2 identical over 9 bases. Germline loops: CDR1 SGHRS, CDR2 YFSETQ. CDR3 length: 16 residues. V trimming: 2 bases; J trimming: 5 bases; junction bases outside the gene matches: 10. CDR3 in amino acids: CASSFGSSGMWETQYF. Here the CDR3 DNA reads TGCGCCAGCAGCTTTGGGTCTAGCGGGATGTGGGAGACCCAGTACTTC.

The chain links TRBV7-9 to TRBJ2-7; TRBD1 is a possible D gene (5 bases). Germline V CDR1 and CDR2: SEHNR, FQNEAQ (reference sequence). The V gene lost 3 bases and the J gene lost 4 bases, with 13 bases spanning the gap. The CDR3 spans 14 residues. Here the CDR3 reads CASSLGQGFYEQYF. CDR3 bases: TGTGCCAGCAGCTTGGGTCAGGGCTTTTACGAGCAGTACTTC.

The rearrangement links TRBV30 to TRBJ2-3; the match to TRBD2 covers 11 bases. The CDR3 sequence is 15 residues long. J gave up 4 bases and V 2 bases, and 5 bases lay outside the gene matches. Germline values: CDR1 GTSNPN, CDR2 SVGIG (reference sequence). The CDR3 region has the DNA TGTGCCTGGAGTACACTAGCGGGAGTGTCAGATACGCAGTATTTT. Its translation is CAWSTLAGVSDTQYF. Combining the CDR3 with reference TRBV30 and TRBJ2-3 gives the whole variable domain SQTIHQWPATLVQPVGSPLSLECTVEGTSNPNLYWYRQAAGRGLQLLFYSVGIGQISSEVPQNLSASRPQDRQFILSSKKLLLSDSGFYLCAWSTLAGVSDTQYFGPGTRLTVL.

V usage is TRBV11-2 and J usage is TRBJ1-1; D uncertain. V lost 2 bases to trimming and J lost 0 bases, with 4 bases between them. From germline, CDR1 is SGHAT and CDR2 FQNNGV. The CDR3 runs 13 residues. The DNA for the CDR3 is TGTGCCAGCAGCTTAACGGTGAACACTGAAGCTTTCTTT. This codes for CASSLTVNTEAFF.

This clone showed up just a few times. The chain recombines TRBV9 with TRBJ2-1; TRBD1 aligns across 11 bases. With V trimmed by 3 bases and J by 7 bases, 6 bases remained unmatched. The length of the CDR3 is 15 residues. Per the germline V gene, CDR1 is SGDLS and CDR2 is YYNGEE. CDR3 region: CASSAGTGGGNEQFF. The CDR3 DNA reads as TGTGCCAGCAGCGCTGGGACAGGGGGTGGGAATGAGCAGTTCTTC. The complete variable domain, with remaining parts taken from reference TRBV9 and TRBJ2-1, reads DSGVTQTPKHLITATGQRVTLRCSPRSGDLSVYWYQQSLDQGLQFLIQYYNGEERAKGNILERFSAQQFPDLHSELNLSSLELGDSALYFCASSAGTGGGNEQFFGPGTRLTVL.

This chain uses TRBV3-1 (or the pseudogene TRBV3-2) with TRBJ2-5; 12 bases are shared with TRBD2. J gave up 4 bases and V 5 bases, and 2 bases lay outside the gene matches. Per germline, CDR1 LGHDT and CDR2 YNNKEL (reference sequence). This CDR3 spans 14 amino acids. DNA for the CDR3: TGTGCCAGCAGCATACTAGCGGGAGGAGAGACCCAGTACTTC. Its protein is CASSILAGGETQYF.

The CDR3: CASSVAGGTARSGNTIYF. The CDR3 bases are TGTGCCAGCAGCGTAGCTGGGGGGACAGCCCGCTCTGGAAACACCATATATTTT. This sequence joins TRBV9 and TRBJ1-3; 7 bases are shared with TRBD1. Losses at the gene ends were 0 bases for V and 0 bases for J; bases not matched to a gene: 9. Germline loops: CDR1 SGDLS, CDR2 YYNGEE. The CDR3 covers 18 residues. The entire variable domain, with the rest obtained from reference TRBV9 and TRBJ1-3, is as follows: DSGVTQTPKHLITATGQRVTLRCSPRSGDLSVYWYQQSLDQGLQFLIQYYNGEERAKGNILERFSAQQFPDLHSELNLSSLELGDSALYFCASSVAGGTARSGNTIYFGEGSWLTVV.